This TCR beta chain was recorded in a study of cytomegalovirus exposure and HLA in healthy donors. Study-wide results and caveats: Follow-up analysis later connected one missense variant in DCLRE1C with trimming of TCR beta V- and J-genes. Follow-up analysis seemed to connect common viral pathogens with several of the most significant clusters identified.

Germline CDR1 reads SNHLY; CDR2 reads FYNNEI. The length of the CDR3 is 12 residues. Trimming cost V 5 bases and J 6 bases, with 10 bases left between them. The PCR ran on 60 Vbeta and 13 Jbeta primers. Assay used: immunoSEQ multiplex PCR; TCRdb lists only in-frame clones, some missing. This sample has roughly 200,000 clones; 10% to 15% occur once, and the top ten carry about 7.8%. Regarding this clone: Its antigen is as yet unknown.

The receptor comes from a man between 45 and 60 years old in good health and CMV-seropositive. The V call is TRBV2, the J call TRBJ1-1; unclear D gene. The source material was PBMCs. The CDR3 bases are TGTGCCAGCAGTCCTTTCCGCGCTGAAGCTTTCTTT. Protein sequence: CASSPFRAEAFF.